These 9 T cell receptor beta chains share one sample of origin, sequenced in a study of cytomegalovirus exposure and HLA in healthy donors. Primers included in the PCR were 60 Vbeta and 13 Jbeta primers. Libraries were prepared by immunoSEQ multiplex PCR; TCRdb keeps only in-frame clonotypes and omits some of them. The table has about 260,000 clones, about 83% seen once. The source material was PBMCs. These receptors originate from a woman aged 40 to 50 in good health and CMV-seropositive.

This clone appeared once. The gene calls are TRBV7-9 and TRBJ2-7; TRBD1 agrees at 10 bases. This CDR3 region has 14 residues. Germline values: CDR1 SEHNR, CDR2 FQNEAQ (reference sequence). V trimming: 2 bases; J trimming: 4 bases; junction bases outside the gene matches: 2. The CDR3 protein is CASSLWDRGYEQYF. CDR3 sequence (DNA): TGTGCCAGCAGCTTATGGGACAGGGGATACGAGCAGTACTTC.

The genes are TRBV5-4 and TRBJ2-5; 10 bases map to TRBD2. Germline values: CDR1 SGHNT, CDR2 YYREEE (reference sequence). The ends lost 5 bases at V and 2 bases at J; junction bases unmatched: 6. The CDR3 length is 15 residues. CDR3 sequence reads: CASSPPGLAQETQYF. CDR3 bases: TGTGCCAGCAGTCCTCCGGGACTAGCGCAAGAGACCCAGTACTTC.

About this clone itself: An end of the junction differs from the germline gene, which may be a read error. This chain uses TRBV7-9 with TRBJ2-1, with D possibly TRBD2 on 5 matching bases. From germline, CDR1 is SEHNR and CDR2 FQNEAQ (reference sequence). This CDR3 is 16 amino acids long. In nucleotides, the CDR3 is TGTTCCAGCACCATAACCCTAGGGAGCTCCTACAATGAGCAGTTCTTC. Translation gives CSSTITLGSSYNEQFF. Looking up the rest from reference TRBV7-9 and TRBJ2-1 gives the full variable domain: DTGVSQNPRHKITKRGQNVTFRCDPISEHNRLYWYRQTLGQGPEFLTYFQNEAQLEKSRLLSDRFSAERPKGSFSTLEIQRTEQGDSAMYLCSSTITLGSSYNEQFFGPGTRLTVL.

This clone was detected only once. The V and J genes are TRBV5-8 and TRBJ1-2; D is unresolved. The CDR3 totals 13 residues. Germline values: CDR1 SGHTS, CDR2 YDEGEE. The V end lost 5 bases, the J end lost 4 bases, and 12 bases lay between the germline ends. CDR3 DNA sequence: TGTGCCAGCAGGGCCCGACAAAGCTATGGCTACACCTTC. Its protein product is CASRARQSYGYTF.

V usage is TRBV19 and J usage is TRBJ2-7; 10 bases line up with TRBD2. CDR3 size: 15 residues. The V gene's germline CDR1 is LNHDA and CDR2 SQIVND (reference sequence). V shed 3 bases and J 0 bases; nucleotides not matched to a gene: 2. CDR3 sequence (DNA): TGTGCCAGTAGTATGTCTAGCGGGAGCTCCTACGAGCAGTACTTC. Translated, it gives CASSMSSGSSYEQYF.

The rearrangement links TRBV27 to TRBJ2-1; TRBD1 is a possible D gene (5 bases). CDR1 is MNHEY and CDR2 is SMNVEV in the germline V gene (reference sequence). The CDR3 is 13 amino acids. The V gene lost 6 bases and the J gene lost 10 bases, with 16 bases spanning the gap. CDR3 region: CASSRLGADEQFF. Written as DNA, the CDR3 is TGTGCCAGCAGCCGCCTAGGGGCTGACGAGCAGTTCTTC.

The chain combines TRBV19 with TRBJ2-5, with D possibly being TRBD1 (5 bases). The germline V gene encodes CDR1 LNHDA and CDR2 SQIVND (reference sequence). The V and J ends lost 7 bases and 1 base respectively, with 16 bases between them. The CDR3 totals 15 residues. The CDR3 DNA reads as TGTGCCAGTAAAGCCCAGGCAGGGATCCAAGAGACCCAGTACTTC. Its translation is CASKAQAGIQETQYF.

The chain links TRBV4-3 to TRBJ1-3, with D unclear. V was trimmed by 0 bases and J by 4 bases, leaving 10 bases between them. CDR1 is LGHNA and CDR2 is YSLEER in the germline V gene. This CDR3 has 15 residues. The CDR3 loop reads CASSQDSESGNTIYF. The CDR3 DNA sequence: TGCGCCAGCAGCCAAGATTCCGAAAGCGGAAACACCATATATTTT.

The V gene is TRBV19, the J gene TRBJ2-3; a possible D gene is TRBD2 (6 bases). The CDR3 extends over 16 amino acids. V lost 7 bases to trimming and J lost 4 bases, with 21 bases between them. Looked up from germline, CDR1 is LNHDA and CDR2 is SQIVND (reference sequence). The CDR3 reads CASTRRPGSRADTQYF. The CDR3 nucleotides read TGTGCCAGTACCCGCCGGCCCGGGAGTAGGGCAGATACGCAGTATTTT.